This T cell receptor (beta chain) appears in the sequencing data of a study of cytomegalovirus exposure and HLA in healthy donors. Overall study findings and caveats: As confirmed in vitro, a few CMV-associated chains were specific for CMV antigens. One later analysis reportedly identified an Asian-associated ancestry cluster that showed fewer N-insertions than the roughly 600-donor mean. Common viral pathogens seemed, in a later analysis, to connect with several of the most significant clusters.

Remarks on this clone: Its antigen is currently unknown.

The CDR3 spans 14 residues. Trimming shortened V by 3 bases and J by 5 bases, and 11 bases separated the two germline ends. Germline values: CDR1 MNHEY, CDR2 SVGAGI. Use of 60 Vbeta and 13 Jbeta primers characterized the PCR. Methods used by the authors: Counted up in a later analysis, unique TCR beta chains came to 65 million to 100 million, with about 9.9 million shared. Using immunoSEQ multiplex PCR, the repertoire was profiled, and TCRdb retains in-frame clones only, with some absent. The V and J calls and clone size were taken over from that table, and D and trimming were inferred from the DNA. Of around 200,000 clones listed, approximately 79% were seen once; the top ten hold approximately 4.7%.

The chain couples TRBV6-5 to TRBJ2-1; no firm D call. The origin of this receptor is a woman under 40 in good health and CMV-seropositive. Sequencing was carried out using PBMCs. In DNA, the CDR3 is TGTGCCAGCAGTTATTCGGGTGCGGACAATGAGCAGTTCTTC. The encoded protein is CASSYSGADNEQFF.